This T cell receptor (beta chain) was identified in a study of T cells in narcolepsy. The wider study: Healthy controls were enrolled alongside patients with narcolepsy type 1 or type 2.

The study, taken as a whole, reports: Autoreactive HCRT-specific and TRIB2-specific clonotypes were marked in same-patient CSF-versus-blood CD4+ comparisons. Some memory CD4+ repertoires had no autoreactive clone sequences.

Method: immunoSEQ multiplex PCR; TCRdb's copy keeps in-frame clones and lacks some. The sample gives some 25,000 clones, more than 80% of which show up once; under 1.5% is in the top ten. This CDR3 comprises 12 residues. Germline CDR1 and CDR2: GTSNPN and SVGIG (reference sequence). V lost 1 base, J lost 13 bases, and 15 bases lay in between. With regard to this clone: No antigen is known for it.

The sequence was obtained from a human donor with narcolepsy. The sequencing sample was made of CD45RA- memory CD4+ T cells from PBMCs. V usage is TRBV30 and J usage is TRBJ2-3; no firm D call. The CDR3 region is CAWSDLTPIKYF. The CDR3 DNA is TGTGCCTGGAGTGACTTGACTCCGATTAAGTATTTT.